This TCR beta chain was sequenced for a study of OX40 agonist ivuxolimab in advanced cancers. Study-level background: At 82.7% male, the cohort had a mean age of about 60 years, ranging from roughly 20 to 90. Study-level findings and limits: In a subset of nonresponders, normalized T-cell clonal expansion was also low.

Generated by immunoSEQ multiplex PCR, the TCRdb table keeps only in-frame clones and is missing some. The repertoire has 53,000 or so clones, 60% to 80% of them found once; the top ten carry roughly 2%. With autoimmune disease history or systemic immunosuppression, patients were excluded. This clone appeared a single time. Its cognate antigen is unknown. This receptor was taken from an adult with an advanced solid tumor such as melanoma, head and neck, liver or kidney cancer. The material was CD4+ or CD8+ T cells sorted from blood, obtained in a trial of the OX40 agonist ivuxolimab.

CDR3 sequence reads: CASSRRDSSGNTIYF. The CDR3 nucleotides read TGTGCCAGCAGCCGCCGGGACAGCTCTGGAAACACCATATATTTT. The chain carries TRBV5-4 and TRBJ1-3, with 7 bases lining up with TRBD1. Per the germline V gene, CDR1 is SGHNT and CDR2 is YYREEE (reference sequence). The length of the CDR3 is 15 residues. V lost 4 bases to trimming and J lost 0 bases; unmatched junction nucleotides: 4.